The rows below give T cell receptor beta chains drawn from one sample of a study of T-cell reconstitution after alpha-beta-depleted transplantation in children. One entry per CDR3 protein, called by TCRdb with MiXCR from the PCR reads. The table has about 440,000 distinct CDR3 sequences, approximately 41% seen once. The sample here was PBMCs, taken before TCRalphabeta/CD19-depleted stem cell transplant. These TCRs come from a girl aged 2 to 10 with aplastic anemia, due to receive a stem cell transplant. Both conserved end residues are part of each CDR3. D genes are given only for firm matches. Clone size is stated in some rows and not others, as once, few, many or a class when expanded.

TRBV5-1,TRBJ2-1,.,.,CASGWAGSSYNEQFF,TGCGCCAGTGGGTGGGCGGGTAGCTCCTACAATGAGCAGTTCTTC
TRBV28,TRBJ2-1,.,.,CASRLRPYNEQFF,TGTGCCAGCAGGCTCCGGCCTTACAATGAGCAGTTCTTC
TRBV5-1,TRBJ2-7,TRBD2,.,CASSLNPSGDEQYF,TGCGCCAGCAGCTTGAATCCTAGCGGAGACGAGCAGTACTTC
TRBV28,TRBJ2-3,TRBD2,few,CASTLIGGSGGPSTDTQYF,TGTGCCAGCACCCTCATTGGGGGTAGCGGGGGGCCTAGCACAGATACGCAGTATTTT
TRBV6-1,TRBJ2-3,.,few,CASSETPRGPWMGNTQYF,TGTGCCAGCAGTGAAACACCCAGGGGACCCTGGATGGGGAATACGCAGTATTTT
TRBV12-3/TRBV12-4,TRBJ2-3,TRBD2,many,CASSRRTSGADTQYF,TGTGCCAGCAGTCGCCGGACTAGTGGCGCAGATACGCAGTATTTT
TRBV20-1,TRBJ2-7,TRBD2,.,CSALRGGGTISYEQYF,TGCAGTGCACTTCGGGGGGGCGGTACTATTTCCTACGAGCAGTACTTC
TRBV12-3/TRBV12-4,TRBJ2-7,TRBD1,.,CASSPQGSGQYF,TGTGCCAGCAGCCCACAGGGGTCGGGGCAGTACTTC
TRBV10-3,TRBJ2-1,.,many,CAISGPNEQFF,TGTGCCATCAGTGGCCCGAATGAGCAGTTCTTC
TRBV2,TRBJ1-1,TRBD1,.,CASSDDRGNTEAFF,TGTGCCAGCAGCGACGACAGGGGGAACACTGAAGCTTTCTTT
TRBV28,TRBJ1-6,.,.,CASSDPLGAGNSPLHF,TGTGCCAGCAGTGACCCCCTAGGGGCGGGTAATTCACCCCTCCACTTT
TRBV7-3,TRBJ1-4,TRBD1,few,CASSPGGLNEKLFF,TGTGCCAGCAGCCCAGGGGGACTTAATGAAAAACTGTTTTTT
TRBV10-3,TRBJ2-3,.,few,CAISERSTDTQYF,TGTGCCATCAGTGAACGGAGCACAGATACGCAGTATTTT
TRBV7-3,TRBJ2-3,.,.,CASSPSTGRHDTQYF,TGTGCCAGCAGCCCCTCGACTGGCCGTCATGATACGCAGTATTTT
TRBV28,TRBJ2-1,TRBD2,.,CASSLSGRDEQFF,TGTGCCAGCAGTTTGAGCGGGAGAGATGAGCAGTTCTTC
TRBV5-1,TRBJ2-3,.,many,CASDGGYGTDTQYF,TGCGCCAGCGATGGTGGCTATGGCACAGATACGCAGTATTTT
TRBV29-1,TRBJ2-1,TRBD2,many,CSVDSTAGGPSF,TGCAGCGTTGATTCGACAGCGGGAGGGCCGTCCTTC
TRBV20-1,TRBJ2-1,TRBD1,.,CSAMKTGANEQFF,TGCAGTGCTATGAAGACAGGGGCTAATGAGCAGTTCTTC
TRBV20-1,TRBJ1-2,.,few,CSARDYRNYGYTF,TGCAGTGCTAGAGATTACAGGAACTATGGCTACACCTTC
TRBV20-1,TRBJ2-1,TRBD2,many,CSAPGTSVFNEQFF,TGCAGTGCGCCGGGAACTAGCGTGTTCAATGAGCAGTTCTTC
TRBV5-1,TRBJ2-3,.,many,CASSLIADTQYF,TGCGCCAGCAGCTTGATCGCAGATACGCAGTATTTT
TRBV19,TRBJ2-3,TRBD1,many,CASSIVTGADTQYF,TGTGCCAGTAGTATAGTGACAGGGGCAGATACGCAGTATTTT
TRBV20-1,TRBJ2-4,.,few,CSARGPLEAAF,TGCAGTGCTAGAGGACCCCTGGAAGCCGCTTTC
TRBV5-1,TRBJ2-1,.,.,CASRVGSYNEQFF,TGCGCCAGCAGGGTAGGGTCCTACAATGAGCAGTTCTTC
TRBV6-2/TRBV6-3,TRBJ2-7,.,.,CASSSSAGNYNLYEQYF,TGTGCCAGCAGTTCATCAGCGGGTAACTATAACTTATACGAGCAGTACTTC
TRBV20-1,TRBJ1-5,.,.,CSASTRQVNQPQHF,TGCAGTGCTAGTACCAGACAGGTCAATCAGCCCCAGCATTTT
TRBV10-3,TRBJ2-7,TRBD2,.,CAISEGLAGEGYEQYF,TGTGCCATCAGTGAAGGACTAGCGGGAGAAGGCTACGAGCAGTACTTC
TRBV5-1,TRBJ1-2,TRBD1,many,CASSLAEGAYGYTF,TGCGCCAGCAGCTTGGCAGAGGGGGCCTATGGCTACACCTTC
TRBV5-1,TRBJ2-5,.,.,CASSRDGRIQETQYF,TGCGCCAGCAGCCGCGACGGGCGGATTCAAGAGACCCAGTACTTC
TRBV27,TRBJ2-2,TRBD1,.,CASSTKGGRIGELFF,TGTGCCAGCAGTACTAAAGGGGGCAGAATCGGGGAGCTGTTTTTT
TRBV18,TRBJ2-7,TRBD1,few,CASSSTGQGSYEQYF,TGTGCCAGCTCTTCGACGGGACAGGGGAGTTACGAGCAGTACTTC
TRBV18,TRBJ2-1,TRBD2,few,CASSPRDYGDEQFF,TGTGCCAGCTCACCACGGGACTACGGGGATGAGCAGTTCTTC
TRBV25-1,TRBJ2-7,.,few,CASSAVGGSSPAYF,TGTGCCAGCAGCGCGGTTGGGGGCTCCAGTCCGGCGTACTTC
TRBV6-5,TRBJ2-7,TRBD1,few,CASSGQGYEQYF,TGTGCCAGCAGCGGACAGGGCTACGAGCAGTACTTC
TRBV5-5,TRBJ2-7,.,many,CASSLGSGFEQYF,TGTGCCAGCAGCTTGGGGAGTGGCTTCGAGCAGTACTTC
TRBV4-1,TRBJ2-7,.,many,CASSPSVGSYEQYF,TGCGCCAGCAGCCCGTCAGTAGGGTCCTACGAGCAGTACTTC
TRBV20-1,TRBJ1-1,.,.,CSARRPGQNTEAFF,TGCAGTGCCAGAAGGCCGGGACAGAACACTGAAGCTTTCTTT
TRBV11-2,TRBJ1-1,TRBD1,.,CASRGPGQVNTEAFF,TGTGCCAGCAGGGGACCGGGACAGGTGAACACTGAAGCTTTCTTT
TRBV7-3,TRBJ2-3,.,.,CASSLIGVNTQYF,TGTGCCAGCAGCTTAATCGGGGTGAATACGCAGTATTTT
TRBV20-1,TRBJ2-7,.,few,CSARDQAGVHEQYF,TGCAGTGCTAGAGATCAGGCAGGGGTCCACGAGCAGTACTTC
TRBV3-1,TRBJ2-7,TRBD2,.,CASSLNAPGLAGPSYEQYF,TGTGCCAGCAGCCTTAATGCCCCGGGACTAGCGGGCCCTTCCTACGAGCAGTACTTC
TRBV20-1,TRBJ2-1,TRBD2,.,CSARVLAGGAYNEQFF,TGCAGTGCTAGGGTCCTAGCGGGAGGGGCCTACAATGAGCAGTTCTTC
TRBV12-3/TRBV12-4,TRBJ1-1,TRBD1,few,CSSSSPYRQGLNTEAFF,TGTTCCAGCAGTTCCCCGTACCGACAGGGATTGAACACTGAAGCTTTCTTT
TRBV9,TRBJ2-5,.,.,CASSVGQTNQETQYF,TGTGCCAGCAGCGTAGGACAGACAAACCAAGAGACCCAGTACTTC
TRBV28,TRBJ2-1,TRBD1,.,CASSFGSQGTLSYNEQFF,TGTGCCAGCAGTTTTGGCTCACAGGGGACCCTCTCCTACAATGAGCAGTTCTTC
TRBV4-3,TRBJ2-3,.,few,CASSPLGGESTDTQYF,TGCGCCAGCAGCCCGCTGGGCGGGGAGAGCACAGATACGCAGTATTTT
TRBV20-1,TRBJ1-2,TRBD1,.,CSAGQGASTGYTF,TGCAGTGCTGGACAGGGGGCTTCTACTGGCTACACCTTC
TRBV24-1,TRBJ2-1,.,.,CATSDSWGRDNEQFF,TGTGCCACCAGTGATTCCTGGGGCAGGGACAATGAGCAGTTCTTC
TRBV4-2,TRBJ2-5,.,.,CASSKTGEGETQYF,TGTGCCAGCAGCAAGACAGGGGAGGGGGAGACCCAGTACTTC
TRBV5-6,TRBJ2-2,.,many,CASSSGINTGELFF,TGTGCCAGCAGCTCCGGCATAAACACCGGGGAGCTGTTTTTT
TRBV2,TRBJ2-7,.,.,CASCTSSYEQYF,TGTGCCAGCTGTACGTCCTCCTACGAGCAGTACTTC
TRBV23-1,TRBJ2-3,.,.,CASSRDLDTQYF,TGCGCCAGCAGTCGGGACTTAGATACGCAGTATTTT
TRBV4-3,TRBJ2-1,.,.,CASSQEPGLQTSSYNEQFF,TGCGCCAGCAGCCAGGAACCGGGACTCCAAACGAGCTCCTACAATGAGCAGTTCTTC
TRBV5-1,TRBJ1-2,.,few,CASSLERVRGYTF,TGCGCCAGCAGCTTGGAAAGGGTGCGAGGCTACACCTTC
TRBV12-1,TRBJ1-1,.,.,CASSFSSQPTGAFF,TGTGCCAGCAGCTTTAGTTCCCAGCCGACAGGGGCTTTCTTT
TRBV5-4,TRBJ1-1,TRBD1,.,CASSLDGTGGARTEAFF,TGTGCCAGCAGCTTGGATGGGACAGGGGGCGCACGGACTGAAGCTTTCTTT
TRBV30,TRBJ1-4,.,.,CAWSVSSAGEGEKLFF,TGTGCCTGGAGTGTAAGTTCGGCAGGGGAAGGTGAAAAACTGTTTTTT
TRBV28,TRBJ2-1,TRBD2,many,CASSLAGGPHEQFF,TGTGCCAGCAGCTTAGCGGGAGGGCCCCATGAGCAGTTCTTC
TRBV28,TRBJ1-2,.,.,CASRLTQQGMGNYGYTF,TGTGCCAGCAGACTCACCCAACAGGGTATGGGTAACTATGGCTACACCTTC